Each of the 24 T cell receptor beta chains below was sequenced from the same sample in a study of blood T cell repertoires in COVID-19. Clones were sequenced by immunoSEQ multiplex PCR, and TCRdb holds only the in-frame ones, with some missing. The data contain 60,000 or so clones, approximately 80% of them singletons. Sequencing was performed on peripheral blood. These receptors all come from a man under 40 with COVID-19, enrolled during active disease.

This clone has more than one count but fewer than ten. The chain carries TRBV4-2 and TRBJ2-2, with TRBD1 as a possible D gene (6 bases). CDR1 is LGHNA, CDR2 YNFKEQ, per germline. The CDR3 contains 14 residues. Trimming left V 0 bases short and J 6 bases short, with 8 bases between. Written as DNA, the CDR3 is TGTGCCAGCAGCCAAGATTCAGGGGCCGGGGAGCTGTTTTTT. Its translation is CASSQDSGAGELFF.

The V gene is TRBV30, the J gene TRBJ1-3; D is uncertain. With 0 bases removed from V and 6 bases from J, the gap between germline ends came to 12 bases. CDR3 length: 14 residues. Germline V gives CDR1 GTSNPN, CDR2 SVGIG (reference sequence). CDR3: CAWSVREIANTIYF. The CDR3 DNA sequence: TGTGCCTGGAGTGTACGGGAGATCGCAAACACCATATATTTT.

This clone was observed a handful of times. This chain joins TRBV7-9 and TRBJ1-2; 7 bases agree with TRBD1. This CDR3 has 14 residues. Germline V CDR1 and CDR2: SEHNR, FQNEAQ (reference sequence). V lost 5 bases to trimming and J lost 1 base; unmatched junction nucleotides: 4. DNA for the CDR3: TGTGCCAGCAGCCCGGACAGGATTAACTATGGCTACACCTTC. Encoded protein: CASSPDRINYGYTF.

This chain joins TRBV3-1 (or the pseudogene TRBV3-2) and TRBJ2-7; 13 nucleotides align to TRBD2. CDR3 length equals 15 residues. Trimming took 6 bases from V and 4 from J; bases not matched to a gene: 6. In germline, CDR1 is LGHDT, CDR2 YNNKEL (reference sequence). CDR3 sequence: CASSLRTSGGYEQYF. CDR3 sequence (DNA): TGTGCCAGCAGTTTAAGGACTAGCGGGGGATACGAGCAGTACTTC.

The chain has TRBV30 and TRBJ1-4; 9 positions match TRBD1. Per the germline V gene, CDR1 is GTSNPN and CDR2 is SVGIG (reference sequence). This CDR3 comprises 16 residues. J was trimmed by 7 bases and V by 3 bases; bases with no gene match: 12. The CDR3 protein is CAWSTHPGQGFEKLFF. The CDR3 DNA reads as TGTGCCTGGAGCACTCACCCGGGACAGGGATTTGAAAAACTGTTTTTT.

The V and J genes are TRBV11-3 and TRBJ2-2; D is possibly TRBD2 (5 bases). The CDR3 extends over 13 amino acids. V shed 8 bases and J shed 2 bases, with 9 bases lying between them. From germline, CDR1 is SGHNT and CDR2 YENEEA. The CDR3 sequence is CASDTGNTGELFF. CDR3 DNA sequence: TGTGCCAGCGACACGGGAAACACCGGGGAGCTGTTTTTT. Using reference TRBV11-3 and TRBJ2-2 for the parts outside the CDR3, the full variable domain is EAGVVQSPRYKIIEKKQPVAFWCNPISGHNTLYWYLQNLGQGPELLIRYENEEAVDDSQLPKDRFSAERLKGVDSTLKIQPAELGDSAVYLCASDTGNTGELFFGEGSRLTVL.

The chain couples TRBV6-5 to TRBJ1-2; 10 bases fit TRBD1. Per the germline V gene, CDR1 is MNHEY and CDR2 is SVGAGI. Unmatched junction bases numbered 5, after V lost 6 bases and J lost 4 bases. The CDR3 loop spans 14 amino acids. CDR3 residues: CASRVTGGSYGYTF. In DNA form, the CDR3 reads TGTGCCAGCAGGGTGACAGGGGGCAGCTATGGCTACACCTTC.

V usage is TRBV5-6 and J usage is TRBJ2-3; tentatively, D is TRBD2 (5 bases). V was pared by 4 bases and J by 7 bases, with 7 bases between. The CDR3 length is 11 residues. Germline V lookup: CDR1 SGHDT, CDR2 YYEEEE. The CDR3 DNA reads TGTGCCAGCAGCACGGGAAATACGCAGTATTTT. This sequence encodes CASSTGNTQYF.

The chain is built from TRBV29-1 and TRBJ2-2, with 9 bases matching TRBD2. Germline V lookup: CDR1 SQVTM, CDR2 ANQGSEA. The trim removed 6 bases at V and 1 base at J, leaving 0 bases unmatched. CDR3 length equals 13 residues. CDR3: CSVAGGNTGELFF. The CDR3 DNA reads TGCAGCGTAGCGGGGGGGAACACCGGGGAGCTGTTTTTT.

Only one count was recorded for this clone. This sequence joins TRBV28 and TRBJ1-5; 7 positions match TRBD1. The CDR3 contains 16 residues. V gave up 3 bases and J gave up 5 bases; unmatched junction bases: 10. Germline assignment: CDR1 MDHEN and CDR2 SYDVKM. Written as DNA, the CDR3 is TGTGCCAGCAGTTTTGTGGCAGGGGGGAGCCATCAGCCCCAGCATTTT. Translated, it gives CASSFVAGGSHQPQHF.

The rearrangement links TRBV7-6 to TRBJ2-3, with TRBD2 matching over 12 bases. Trimming took 5 bases from V and 5 from J; bases not matched to a gene: 8. Germline V gene lookup returns CDR1 SGHVS and CDR2 FNYEAQ. This CDR3 spans 16 amino acids. This chain's CDR3 is CASSRLAGVGGDTQYF. The DNA of the CDR3 is TGTGCCAGCAGCCGACTAGCGGGAGTAGGGGGAGATACGCAGTATTTT.

The rearrangement links TRBV19 to TRBJ2-1; D is unresolved. CDR3 length: 13 residues. V was clipped by 0 bases and J by 4 bases, with 4 bases between them. Germline CDR1 and CDR2: LNHDA and SQIVND (reference sequence). CDR3 protein: CASSIETYNEQFF. CDR3 in DNA: TGTGCCAGTAGTATAGAAACTTACAATGAGCAGTTCTTC.

This clone has a single count. The CDR3 reads CASSVRLAGENNEQFF. The CDR3 DNA reads as TGCGCCAGCAGCGTACGACTAGCGGGAGAAAACAATGAGCAGTTCTTC. The chain uses TRBV4-1 and TRBJ2-1, with 12 positions matching TRBD2. The V and J ends lost 5 bases and 5 bases, in that order; junction bases with no gene match: 7. The CDR3 is 16 residues long. Germline CDR1 and CDR2: MGHRA and YSYEKL.

This sequence joins TRBV5-1 and TRBJ2-7; D not certain. Germline-derived CDR1 and CDR2 are SGHRS and YFSETQ. This CDR3 is built from 16 residues. V was trimmed by 0 bases and J by 6 bases, leaving 19 bases between them. The CDR3 spells CASSLADRAGEGEQYF. The CDR3 nucleotides read TGCGCCAGCAGCTTGGCCGACCGTGCAGGTGAAGGCGAGCAGTACTTC. The entire variable domain, with the rest obtained from reference TRBV5-1 and TRBJ2-7, is as follows: KAGVTQTPRYLIKTRGQQVTLSCSPISGHRSVSWYQQTPGQGLQFLFEYFSETQRNKGNFPGRFSGRQFSNSRSEMNVSTLELGDSALYLCASSLADRAGEGEQYFGPGTRLTVT.

This clone appeared once. V usage is TRBV7-2 and J usage is TRBJ2-3, with a possible D match to TRBD1 (6 bases). V gave up 8 bases and J gave up 1 base, with 13 bases separating them. This CDR3 is built from 14 residues. Germline lookup yields CDR1 SGHTA and CDR2 FQGNSA. The CDR3 loop reads CASASGQRTDTQYF. CDR3 DNA sequence: TGTGCCAGCGCTTCGGGACAACGCACAGATACGCAGTATTTT.

For this clone: One end of the junction is discordant with germline, which a read error may explain. The chain combines TRBV5-4 with TRBJ2-1; D perhaps matches TRBD1 (5 bases). The germline CDR1 and CDR2 sequences are SGHNT and YYREEE (reference sequence). The length of the CDR3 is 15 residues. The CDR3: CANSLVLREADEQFF. In DNA, the CDR3 is TGTGCCAACAGCTTGGTCCTCAGGGAAGCCGATGAGCAGTTCTTC. The full variable domain, with the rest looked up from reference TRBV5-4 and TRBJ2-1, is ETGVTQSPTHLIKTRGQQVTLRCSSQSGHNTVSWYQQALGQGPQFIFQYYREEENGRGNFPPRFSGLQFPNYSSELNVNALELDDSALYLCANSLVLREADEQFFGPGTRLTVL.

The J gene is TRBJ1-2, the V gene TRBV6-2 or TRBV6-3, with 8 bases that match TRBD1. Per germline, CDR1 MNHEY and CDR2 SVGEGT. With 5 bases clipped from V and 3 bases from J, the junction kept 5 bases outside the gene matches. CDR3 length equals 14 residues. The CDR3 bases are TGTGCCAGCAGTGGACAGGGACCACACTATGGCTACACCTTC. It is translated as CASSGQGPHYGYTF.

V and J are TRBV29-1 and TRBJ2-7; the D gene is possibly TRBD2 (6 bases). V was clipped by 7 bases and J by 0 bases, with 16 bases between them. Germline V gives CDR1 SQVTM, CDR2 ANQGSEA. The CDR3 consists of 14 residues. The DNA of the CDR3 is TGCAGCGCCGGGGGTGGGGCGGGCTCCTACGAGCAGTACTTC. Translating it yields CSAGGGAGSYEQYF.

The gene calls are TRBV6-2 or TRBV6-3 and TRBJ2-6; perhaps TRBD1 as D (5 bases). This CDR3 comprises 15 residues. Germline assignment: CDR1 MNHEY and CDR2 SVGEGT. Trimming took 6 bases from V and 2 from J, leaving 11 bases between them. DNA of the CDR3: TGTGCCAGCAGCCTCAGGGTGACTGGGGCCAACGTCCTGACTTTC. Translating it yields CASSLRVTGANVLTF.

CDR3 sequence reads: CASQGLAGAVLAYEQYF. CDR3 sequence (DNA): TGTGCCAGCCAAGGACTAGCGGGAGCCGTTCTCGCCTACGAGCAGTACTTC. The rearrangement uses TRBV2 and TRBJ2-7; 13 bases map to TRBD2. CDR1 and CDR2 (germline): SNHLY, FYNNEI. CDR3 length: 17 amino acids. V trimming: 8 bases; J trimming: 2 bases; junction bases outside the gene matches: 12. The complete variable domain, with remaining parts taken from reference TRBV2 and TRBJ2-7, reads EPEVTQTPSHQVTQMGQEVILRCVPISNHLYFYWYRQILGQKVEFLVSFYNNEISEKSEIFDDQFSVERPDGSNFTLKIRSTKLEDSAMYFCASQGLAGAVLAYEQYFGPGTRLTVT.

This clone has more than one count but fewer than ten. The chain is built from TRBV2 and TRBJ2-1, with a weak D call TRBD1 (5 bases). Germline-derived CDR1 and CDR2 are SNHLY and FYNNEI. The V end lost 4 bases, the J end lost 6 bases, and 13 bases lay between the germline ends. This CDR3 spans 14 amino acids. CDR3 in amino acids: CASSVQGVINEQFF. CDR3 nucleotides: TGTGCCAGCAGTGTCCAGGGTGTCATCAATGAGCAGTTCTTC.

The chain is built from TRBV24-1 and TRBJ2-2; 8 bases agree with TRBD2. The CDR3 sequence is 17 residues long. Trimming took 4 bases from V and 1 from J; bases not matched to a gene: 7. Looked up from germline, CDR1 is KGHDR and CDR2 is SFDVKD. The CDR3 here is CATSDTRLAMNTGELFF. In nucleotides, the CDR3 is TGTGCCACCAGTGACACTCGACTAGCGATGAACACCGGGGAGCTGTTTTTT.

V and J are TRBV7-9 and TRBJ2-1, with a tentative D call TRBD1 (5 bases). The CDR3 runs 14 residues. V lost 5 bases to trimming and J lost 2 bases, with 10 bases between them. Germline CDR1 reads SEHNR; CDR2 reads FQNEAQ (reference sequence). The CDR3 nucleotides are TGTGCCAGCAGCCTACCGACAGCCTACAATGAGCAGTTCTTC. Translation gives CASSLPTAYNEQFF.

This sequence joins TRBV6-5 and TRBJ1-2; D perhaps matches TRBD1 (5 bases). Germline CDR1 MNHEY, CDR2 SVGAGI. With 6 bases removed from V and 5 bases from J, the gap between germline ends came to 19 bases. The CDR3 is 15 amino acids. CDR3 loop: CASSQSYRHEYGYTF. CDR3 nucleotides: TGTGCCAGCAGCCAGTCTTACAGGCACGAGTATGGCTACACCTTC.